The sample holds many counts of the clone carrying this TCR beta chain. Its antigen is unknown. This CDR3 has 15 residues. Per the germline V gene, CDR1 is SGHRS and CDR2 is YFSETQ. V gave up 4 bases and J gave up 7 bases, with 20 bases separating them. This sample stems from a study of neurological immune-mediated disorders. Study outcomes and limitations: Private repertoires in all groups were suggested by the absence of shared CDR3 amino acid sequences among expanded clones across subjects. HTLV-1-associated myelopathy led in TCR clonal expansion, while multiple sclerosis ranked lowest, below healthy controls.

Each TCR transcript was tagged with a 10-nucleotide random UMI during 5'RACE. TCRdb re-called the 5' RACE reads with MiXCR, one entry per CDR3 protein. This sample yields 55,000 to 75,000 distinct CDR3 sequences, of which less than 5.5% are seen a single time; around 2.8% belongs to the top ten. The chain is built from TRBV5-1 and TRBJ1-2, with D unclear. The sequenced sample consisted of PBMCs. This sequence originates from a young woman with multiple sclerosis. For the CDR3, the DNA is TGCGCCAGCAGCGCCAGACAAGGTCCGGATGGTGGCTACACCTTC. It specifies CASSARQGPDGGYTF.